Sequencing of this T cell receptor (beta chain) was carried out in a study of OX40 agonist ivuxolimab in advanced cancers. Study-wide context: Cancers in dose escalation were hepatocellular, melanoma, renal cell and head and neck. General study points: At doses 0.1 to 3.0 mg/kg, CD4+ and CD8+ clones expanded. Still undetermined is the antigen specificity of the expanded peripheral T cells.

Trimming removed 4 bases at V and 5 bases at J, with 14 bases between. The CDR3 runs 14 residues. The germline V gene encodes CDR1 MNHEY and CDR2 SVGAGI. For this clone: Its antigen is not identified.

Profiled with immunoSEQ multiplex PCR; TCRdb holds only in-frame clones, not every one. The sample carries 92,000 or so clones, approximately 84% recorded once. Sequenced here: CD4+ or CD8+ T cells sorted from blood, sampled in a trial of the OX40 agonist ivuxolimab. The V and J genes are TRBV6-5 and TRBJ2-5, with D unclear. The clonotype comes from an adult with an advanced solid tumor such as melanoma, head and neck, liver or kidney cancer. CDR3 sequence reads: CASSSRVGRETQYF. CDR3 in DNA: TGTGCCAGCAGTTCCCGGGTCGGCCGCGAGACCCAGTACTTC.